This TCR beta chain appears in the sequencing data of a study of control samples from healthy donors and cancer patients (dated by TCRdb to the early 2020s). The CDR3, cysteine through phenylalanine, is 17 amino acids long. Left in the record is the CDR3 DNA by itself, 51 bases read in frame from the first base. The germline V gene specifies SGHDN as CDR1 and FVKESK as CDR2. At the junction V is shortened by 0 bases and J by 4 bases, with 16 bases in between. As to this clone: Its antigen has not been determined. Nothing much larger sits one base from this clone, and base qualities are not available.

Libraries were prepared through the immunoSEQ multiplex PCR assay. TCRdb obtained this table from immuneACCESS and retained in-frame rearrangements with V and J assigned. These tables miss some clones; where compared with another copy, unresolved V genes account for less than half of the shortfall, and the remainder is unexplained. For this sample there are roughly 450,000 clones; 80% to 95% appear just once. The ten most abundant clones make up over 5.5% of the sample. Sequenced input: PBMCs. The chain couples TRBV14 to TRBJ1-5; the D gene identity is not certain. The TCR sequence derives from a middle-aged man with head and neck cancer. The nucleotides read TGTGCCAGCAGCCAAGATAAAATTCCGCAGAGTAATCAGCCCCAGCATTTT. This sequence encodes CASSQDKIPQSNQPQHF.